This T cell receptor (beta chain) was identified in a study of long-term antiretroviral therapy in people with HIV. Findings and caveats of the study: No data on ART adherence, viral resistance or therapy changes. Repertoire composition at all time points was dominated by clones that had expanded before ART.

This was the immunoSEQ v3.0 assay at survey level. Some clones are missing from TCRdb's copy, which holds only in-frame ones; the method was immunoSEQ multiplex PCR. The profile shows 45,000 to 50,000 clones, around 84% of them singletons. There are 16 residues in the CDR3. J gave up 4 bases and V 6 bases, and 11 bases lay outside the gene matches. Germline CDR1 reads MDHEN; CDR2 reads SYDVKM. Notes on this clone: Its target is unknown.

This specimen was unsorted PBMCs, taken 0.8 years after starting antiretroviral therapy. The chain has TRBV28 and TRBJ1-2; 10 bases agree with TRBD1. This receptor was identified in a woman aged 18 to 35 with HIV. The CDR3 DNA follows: TGTGCCAGCAGCCCCTTGGGGACAGGGGTGCGCTATGGCTACACCTTC. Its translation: CASSPLGTGVRYGYTF.